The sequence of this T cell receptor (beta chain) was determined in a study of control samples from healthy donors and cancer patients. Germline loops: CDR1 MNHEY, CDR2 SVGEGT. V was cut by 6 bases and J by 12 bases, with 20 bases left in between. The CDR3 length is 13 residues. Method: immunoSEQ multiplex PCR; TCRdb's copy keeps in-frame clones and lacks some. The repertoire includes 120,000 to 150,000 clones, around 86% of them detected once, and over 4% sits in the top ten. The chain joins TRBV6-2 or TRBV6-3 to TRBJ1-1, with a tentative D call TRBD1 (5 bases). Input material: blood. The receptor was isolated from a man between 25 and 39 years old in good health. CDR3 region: CASSPNKGTETFF. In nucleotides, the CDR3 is TGTGCCAGCAGCCCCAATAAGGGGACGGAAACTTTCTTT.